The 15 T cell receptor beta chains in this list originate from one sample, sequenced in a study of shared clonotypes between healthy human individuals. The assay was immunoSEQ multiplex PCR, and TCRdb's table has in-frame clones only and misses some. The repertoire holds approximately 2,300,000 clones, 85% to 95% seen once, with approximately 0.41% in the top ten. The sample comprised naive CD4+ T cells from PBMCs. Subset in this sample: CD45RA+ positively selected. The receptors originated from a man between 18 and 29 years old in good health. Some clones in this sample may be carry-over from other donors' samples.

V is TRBV30 and J is TRBJ2-5; D is undetermined. Germline V gene data show CDR1 as GTSNPN and CDR2 as SVGIG (reference sequence). This CDR3 is 15 amino acids long. V was trimmed by 0 bases and J by 0 bases, leaving 11 bases between them. The CDR3 coding sequence is TGTGCCTGGAGTGTACGGCGAGTGTACCAAGAGACCCAGTACTTC. Its protein product is CAWSVRRVYQETQYF.

The gene calls are TRBV7-2 and TRBJ1-4; perhaps TRBD1 as D (5 bases). Germline V CDR1 and CDR2: SGHTA, FQGNSA. The CDR3 runs to 15 residues. V lost 1 base and J lost 2, with 8 bases in between. The CDR3 sequence is CASSLGPGTNEKLFF. In DNA form, the CDR3 reads TGTGCCAGCAGCTTAGGCCCAGGGACTAATGAAAAACTGTTTTTT. The complete variable domain, with remaining parts taken from reference TRBV7-2 and TRBJ1-4, reads GAGVSQSPSNKVTEKGKDVELRCDPISGHTALYWYRQSLGQGLEFLIYFQGNSAPDKSGLPSDRFSAERTGGSVSTLTIQRTQQEDSAVYLCASSLGPGTNEKLFFGSGTQLSVL.

The rearrangement links TRBV27 to TRBJ2-3; TRBD2 matches 9 bases. The germline gives CDR1 MNHEY, CDR2 SMNVEV (reference sequence). Trimming took 4 bases from V and 4 from J; bases not matched to a gene: 18. CDR3 length equals 19 residues. The CDR3 protein is CASSWSASGKGSASDTQYF. For the CDR3, the DNA is TGTGCCAGCAGTTGGTCCGCTAGCGGGAAAGGTTCCGCCTCAGATACGCAGTATTTT.

This clone has just one count. CDR3 nucleotide sequence: TGTGCCAGCAGTGAAATGGGGCGAGGGGGTGGCTCTGGAAACACCATATATTTT. As protein: CASSEMGRGGGSGNTIYF. The J gene is TRBJ1-3, the V gene TRBV25-1, with TRBD1 as a possible D gene (6 bases). Germline values: CDR1 MGHDK, CDR2 SYGVNS. The CDR3 extends over 18 amino acids. V lost 2 bases, J lost 0 bases, and 17 bases lay in between.

The chain uses TRBV6-6 and TRBJ1-5, with TRBD1 identical over 8 bases. This CDR3 region has 16 residues. Germline trimming cut 0 bases from V and 6 bases from J; bases unmatched to any gene: 7. The V gene's germline CDR1 is MNHNY and CDR2 SVGAGI (reference sequence). The CDR3 sequence is CASSYSIGQGRQPQHF. DNA of the CDR3: TGTGCCAGCAGTTACTCGATTGGACAGGGCCGTCAGCCCCAGCATTTT.

The chain links TRBV2 to TRBJ1-1, with D hard to call. The CDR3 runs 14 residues. V lost 3 bases and J lost 1, with 9 bases in between. The germline CDR1 and CDR2 sequences are SNHLY and FYNNEI. This chain's CDR3 is CASSEGNANTEAFF. The CDR3 nucleotides read TGTGCCAGCAGTGAGGGAAACGCGAACACTGAAGCTTTCTTT. The full variable domain, in which reference TRBV2 and TRBJ1-1 provide the parts outside the CDR3, is EPEVTQTPSHQVTQMGQEVILRCVPISNHLYFYWYRQILGQKVEFLVSFYNNEISEKSEIFDDQFSVERPDGSNFTLKIRSTKLEDSAMYFCASSEGNANTEAFFGQGTRLTVV.

V and J are TRBV4-1 and TRBJ2-1; 7 bases align to TRBD2. There are 16 residues in the CDR3. With 3 bases clipped from V and 0 bases from J, the junction kept 5 bases outside the gene matches. CDR1 is MGHRA and CDR2 is YSYEKL in the germline V gene. For the CDR3, the DNA is TGCGCCAGCAGCCAGGTGGGGGGGATCTCCTACAATGAGCAGTTCTTC. Protein sequence: CASSQVGGISYNEQFF.

CDR3 region: CASSLSSIYTEAFF. CDR3 bases: TGTGCCAGCAGCTTAAGCAGTATATACACTGAAGCTTTCTTT. The chain joins TRBV7-2 to TRBJ1-1, with D unresolved. The CDR3 consists of 14 residues. Germline values: CDR1 SGHTA, CDR2 FQGNSA. Trimming removed 2 bases from V and 3 bases from J, with 10 bases in between. Full variable domain (rest looked up from reference TRBV7-2 and TRBJ1-1): GAGVSQSPSNKVTEKGKDVELRCDPISGHTALYWYRQSLGQGLEFLIYFQGNSAPDKSGLPSDRFSAERTGGSVSTLTIQRTQQEDSAVYLCASSLSSIYTEAFFGQGTRLTVV.

Only one count was recorded for this clone. The V gene is TRBV11-3, the J gene TRBJ1-3; a weak D match, TRBD1 (5 bases). V was clipped by 0 bases and J by 0 bases, with 9 bases between them. Germline assignment: CDR1 SGHNT and CDR2 YENEEA. The CDR3 consists of 16 residues. The CDR3 region is CASSLEGRDSGNTIYF. CDR3 in DNA: TGTGCCAGCAGCTTAGAGGGACGGGACTCTGGAAACACCATATATTTT.

The rearrangement links TRBV18 to TRBJ2-7, with D uncertain. Trimming pared 3 bases from V and 3 bases from J, leaving 21 bases between. This CDR3 has 17 residues. CDR1 and CDR2 from the germline V gene are KGHSH and LQKENI. The CDR3 is CASSPYVDVSTNYEQYF. The CDR3 coding sequence is TGTGCCAGCTCACCTTACGTGGACGTTTCCACTAACTACGAGCAGTACTTC.

The rearrangement joins TRBV5-1 to TRBJ1-5; tentatively, D is TRBD1 (6 bases). V was trimmed by 4 bases and J by 6 bases, leaving 17 bases between them. The CDR3 is 15 residues long. The germline gives CDR1 SGHRS, CDR2 YFSETQ. The CDR3 DNA is TGCGCCAGCAGCCCCGGCTGGGGGGCGGGTCAGCCCCAGCATTTT. This encodes CASSPGWGAGQPQHF. Complete variable domain (other parts from reference TRBV5-1 and TRBJ1-5): KAGVTQTPRYLIKTRGQQVTLSCSPISGHRSVSWYQQTPGQGLQFLFEYFSETQRNKGNFPGRFSGRQFSNSRSEMNVSTLELGDSALYLCASSPGWGAGQPQHFGDGTRLSIL.

This clone came up once. The V call is TRBV5-1, the J call TRBJ1-2, with 9 bases identical to TRBD1. Germline V gene lookup returns CDR1 SGHRS and CDR2 YFSETQ. The J segment lost 2 bases and the V segment lost 4 bases, leaving 6 bases of the junction unmatched. The CDR3 length is 15 residues. The CDR3, as DNA: TGCGCCAGCAGCAAGCTAACAGGGGGCAACTATGGCTACACCTTC. Its translation is CASSKLTGGNYGYTF.

Comments on this clone: Other DNA sequences in this specimen translate into the identical CDR3. This chain connects TRBV2 to TRBJ1-5; 7 bases match TRBD1. The CDR3 runs 13 residues. The germline V gene has CDR1 SNHLY and CDR2 FYNNEI. V was clipped by 4 bases and J by 7 bases; unmatched bases: 4. The CDR3 coding sequence is TGTGCCAGCAGTGGACAGGGAGGCCAGCCCCAGCATTTT. Protein: CASSGQGGQPQHF.

V and J are TRBV7-2 and TRBJ2-5, with D hard to call. There are 14 residues in the CDR3. The V end lost 0 bases, the J end lost 1 base, and 6 bases lay between the germline ends. Germline loops: CDR1 SGHTA, CDR2 FQGNSA. The CDR3 loop reads CASSLARLQETQYF. The CDR3 DNA reads TGTGCCAGCAGCTTAGCTCGGCTCCAAGAGACCCAGTACTTC.

The chain recombines TRBV27 with TRBJ2-3; D is perhaps TRBD1 or TRBD2 (5 bases each). The germline CDR1 and CDR2 sequences are MNHEY and SMNVEV (reference sequence). The CDR3 has 13 residues. V lost 8 bases and J lost 6, with 15 bases in between. The DNA of the CDR3 is TGTGCCAGCGGGACGGTATTGAGGGATACGCAGTATTTT. Protein: CASGTVLRDTQYF.